The rows below give T cell receptor beta chains drawn from one sample of a study of blood T cells in healthy people across ages. TCRdb re-called the 5' RACE reads through MiXCR, storing one row per CDR3 protein. This sample has around 1.1 million distinct CDR3 sequences, with more than 30% found just once. The sequenced sample was blood. Receptor source: a man aged 18-30 years in good health. CDR3s include the opening cysteine and the closing phenylalanine or tryptophan. D genes are given only for firm matches. Not every row has a clone size; where given, it reads once, few, many or a size class.

>TRBJ2-5|TRBV12-3/TRBV12-4|few|-
CASSVGVSGETQYF
TGTGCCAGCAGTGTTGGGGTGAGCGGAGAGACCCAGTACTTC
>TRBJ2-5|TRBV12-3/TRBV12-4|many|-
CASSLGGMETQYF
TGTGCCAGCAGTTTAGGAGGAATGGAGACCCAGTACTTC
>TRBJ2-5|TRBV28|few|TRBD1
CASSPTTGEQETQYF
TGTGCCAGCAGCCCTACGACAGGGGAACAAGAGACCCAGTACTTC
>TRBJ2-1|TRBV7-9|few|TRBD1
CASSQPWGDRGENEQFF
TGTGCCAGCAGCCAGCCATGGGGGGACAGGGGTGAGAATGAGCAGTTCTTC
>TRBJ1-2|TRBV6-2/TRBV6-3|few|-
CASTIPRRQNRNYGYTF
TGTGCCAGCACCATCCCCCGCCGACAGAACCGTAACTATGGCTACACCTTC
>TRBJ2-3|TRBV28|many|TRBD2
CASSLTSGGGTQYF
TGTGCCAGCAGTCTGACTAGCGGGGGGGGGACGCAGTATTTT
>TRBJ1-5|TRBV12-3/TRBV12-4|few|TRBD1
CASSWDRASNQPQHF
TGTGCCAGCAGTTGGGACAGGGCAAGCAATCAGCCCCAGCATTTT
>TRBJ2-2|TRBV9|-|-
CASRVDPQAGELFF
TGTGCCAGCAGGGTGGATCCGCAGGCCGGGGAGCTGTTTTTT
>TRBJ2-1|TRBV4-3|-|-
CASSQDDRAKQFF
TGCGCCAGCAGCCAAGATGATAGAGCTAAGCAGTTCTTC
>TRBJ2-1|TRBV11-2|-|-
CASSLDHDEQFF
TGTGCCAGCAGCTTAGATCATGATGAGCAGTTCTTC
>TRBJ1-1|TRBV12-3/TRBV12-4|-|-
CASSFLDSSPFF
TGTGCCAGCAGCTTCCTAGACAGCAGCCCTTTCTTT
>TRBJ1-2|TRBV5-6|few|TRBD1
CASSAGTGHYGYTF
TGTGCCAGCAGCGCCGGGACAGGGCACTATGGCTACACCTTC
>TRBJ1-6|TRBV27|few|-
CASSTKGGTSPLHF
TGTGCCAGCAGCACCAAGGGGGGAACTTCACCCCTCCACTTT
>TRBJ1-2|TRBV7-2|-|-
CASSSQNYGYIF
TGTGCCAGCAGCTCCCAGAACTATGGCTACATCTTC
>TRBJ2-1|TRBV30|few|-
CAWSKRGSGRNHNEQFF
TGTGCCTGGAGTAAGAGGGGAAGCGGGCGGAACCACAATGAGCAGTTCTTC
>TRBJ2-2|TRBV28|-|-
CAAGPPNTGELFF
TGTGCCGCTGGGCCACCTAACACCGGGGAGCTGTTTTTT
>TRBJ2-5|TRBV29-1|few|-
CSVTADQETQYF
TGCAGCGTTACTGCTGACCAAGAGACCCAGTACTTC
>TRBJ1-5|TRBV28|-|-
CASSLNPSGGNQPQHF
TGTGCCAGCAGTTTAAACCCTTCGGGGGGCAATCAGCCCCAGCATTTT
>TRBJ2-3|TRBV6-5|few|-
CASSYPATDTQYF
TGTGCCAGCAGTTATCCTGCCACAGATACGCAGTATTTT
>TRBJ2-1|TRBV5-4|few|-
CASSLRGGQFGSYNEQFF
TGTGCCAGCAGCCTCCGGGGTGGACAGTTTGGCTCCTACAATGAGCAGTTCTTC
>TRBJ2-4|TRBV7-3|-|-
CASSPGVGNIQYF
TGTGCCAGCAGCCCGGGGGTTGGAAACATTCAGTACTTC
>TRBJ2-3|TRBV29-1|few|TRBD2
CSVPTSGGTDTQYF
TGCAGCGTACCGACTAGCGGGGGCACAGATACGCAGTATTTT
>TRBJ2-5|TRBV2|few|-
CASRNKPGERQETQYF
TGTGCCAGCAGAAATAAACCGGGAGAGCGACAAGAGACCCAGTACTTC
>TRBJ1-2|TRBV12-5|-|-
CASGLSGGDGYTF
TGTGCTAGTGGTTTGTCGGGGGGCGATGGCTACACCTTC
>TRBJ2-5|TRBV4-3|-|TRBD2
CASSQDRSSGLQETQYF
TGCGCCAGCAGCCAAGATCGTTCTAGCGGGCTGCAAGAGACCCAGTACTTC
>TRBJ2-7|TRBV29-1|-|TRBD1
CSVWVGQVYNEQYF
TGCAGCGTTTGGGTAGGACAGGTCTACAATGAGCAGTACTTC
>TRBJ2-7|TRBV29-1|few|TRBD2
CSVGGVLSYEQYF
TGCAGCGTCGGGGGGGTCCTCTCCTACGAGCAGTACTTC
>TRBJ1-4|TRBV5-1|few|-
CASSLLGTGNEKLFF
TGCGCCAGCAGCCTGCTCGGGACGGGGAATGAAAAACTGTTTTTT
>TRBJ1-2|TRBV12-3/TRBV12-4|few|-
CASSFLGGDYGYTF
TGTGCCAGCAGTTTTCTCGGGGGGGACTATGGCTACACCTTC
>TRBJ1-2|TRBV9|few|-
CASSERPTEPIANYGYTF
TGTGCCAGCAGCGAGAGGCCCACGGAGCCGATCGCTAACTATGGCTACACCTTC
>TRBJ2-4|TRBV7-2|-|-
CAGSLDSQSIQYF
TGTGCCGGCAGCTTAGACTCCCAATCCATTCAGTACTTC
>TRBJ1-6|TRBV20-1|few|-
CSAAGAGPYSPLHF
TGCAGTGCCGCTGGGGCGGGTCCTTATTCACCCCTCCACTTT
>TRBJ2-1|TRBV6-2/TRBV6-3|few|-
CASTLTSFPYNEQFF
TGTGCCAGCACCCTGACTAGTTTCCCCTACAATGAGCAGTTCTTC
>TRBJ1-2|TRBV3-1|-|-
CASSPEQGLRGYTF
TGTGCCAGCAGCCCCGAGCAGGGTTTGCGAGGCTACACCTTC
>TRBJ2-3|TRBV28|-|-
CATQGTLTDTQYF
TGTGCCACCCAGGGGACCCTCACAGATACGCAGTATTTT
>TRBJ1-4|TRBV6-1|-|-
CASSEGGTVEKLFF
TGTGCCAGCAGTGAAGGGGGGACGGTTGAAAAACTGTTTTTT
>TRBJ1-4|TRBV29-1|-|-
CSVGAQRGSRLGEKLFF
TGCAGCGTTGGGGCCCAGAGAGGGTCCCGACTAGGTGAAAAACTGTTTTTT
>TRBJ2-7|TRBV3-1|few|TRBD1
CASSQLLTGFYEQYF
TGTGCCAGCAGCCAACTCTTGACAGGGTTCTACGAGCAGTACTTC
>TRBJ1-5|TRBV9|-|-
CASSVEGSTKPQHF
TGTGCCAGCAGCGTAGAAGGGTCCACCAAGCCCCAGCATTTT
>TRBJ2-7|TRBV6-2/TRBV6-3|-|-
CASSSPFYEQYF
TGTGCCAGCAGTTCACCTTTCTACGAGCAGTACTTC
>TRBJ2-7|TRBV6-1|-|-
CASSDLLQTSSYEQYF
TGTGCCAGCAGTGATTTGCTTCAAACCAGCTCCTACGAGCAGTACTTC
>TRBJ1-4|TRBV4-3|-|-
CAGSQDRRGGDEKLFF
TGCGCCGGCAGCCAAGATCGAAGGGGGGGGGATGAAAAACTGTTTTTT
>TRBJ1-2|TRBV7-2|many|-
CASSLGFTNYGYTF
TGTGCCAGCAGCTTAGGCTTCACTAACTATGGCTACACCTTC
>TRBJ2-5|TRBV4-2|-|-
CASSQDPGGWGETQYF
TGTGCCAGCAGCCAAGACCCAGGGGGGTGGGGAGAGACCCAGTACTTC
>TRBJ2-2|TRBV10-3|-|-
CAIREGGDTGELFF
TGTGCCATCAGAGAGGGCGGGGACACCGGGGAGCTGTTTTTT
>TRBJ2-1|TRBV28|-|-
CASSRIVHSHNEQFF
TGTGCCAGCAGCCGAATCGTCCACTCCCACAATGAGCAGTTCTTC
>TRBJ1-5|TRBV12-3/TRBV12-4|many|-
CASSSINQPQHF
TGTGCCAGCAGTTCGATCAATCAGCCCCAGCATTTT
>TRBJ2-5|TRBV20-1|-|-
CSAQEVVQETQYF
TGCAGTGCTCAAGAGGTCGTACAAGAGACCCAGTACTTC